Listed below are T cell receptor beta chains from one sample, sequenced in a study of T cells after yellow fever vaccination. One entry per CDR3 protein results from TCRdb running MiXCR on the 5' RACE reads. The profile shows 500,000 to 700,000 distinct CDR3 sequences, 15% to 20% of them singletons. The material sequenced was PBMCs, taken 15 days after the yellow fever booster vaccination. These receptors originate from a man between 25 and 39 years old who received the YFV17D yellow fever vaccine. CDR3s include the opening cysteine and the closing phenylalanine or tryptophan. Fields, in order: D gene, clone size, V gene, J gene, CDR3 DNA, CDR3 protein. D genes are given only for firm matches. The size of a clone is reported for some rows only, either as once, few or many, or as a class for expanded clones.

>TRBD2|NA|TRBV12-3/TRBV12-4|TRBJ2-7
TGTGCCAGCAAACTTGGGACTAGCGTTTCCTACGAGCAGTACTTC
CASKLGTSVSYEQYF
>NA|NA|TRBV4-1|TRBJ1-2
TGCGCCAGCAGCCAACCCGGGAGGGTCGTATATGGCTACACCTTC
CASSQPGRVVYGYTF
>NA|NA|TRBV10-3|TRBJ2-7
TGTGCCATCAGTGAGCCGGAGGGTAGAATCTCCTACGAGCAGTACTTC
CAISEPEGRISYEQYF
>TRBD1|NA|TRBV29-1|TRBJ2-7
TGCAGCGTTGGGGGGGGACAGGGGATCTACGAGCAGTACTTC
CSVGGGQGIYEQYF
>NA|NA|TRBV6-1|TRBJ1-5
TGTGCCAGCAGACGCCGGGCGAATCAGCCCCAGCATTTT
CASRRRANQPQHF
>NA|NA|TRBV29-1|TRBJ2-7
TGCAGCGTCGAATACTCCGGGGAACCCTACGAGCAGTACTTC
CSVEYSGEPYEQYF
>NA|NA|TRBV19|TRBJ2-1
TGTGCCAGTAGTACGGGCGGCGCCTACAATGAGCAGTTCTTC
CASSTGGAYNEQFF
>NA|NA|TRBV27|TRBJ2-3
TGTGCCAGCAGTTTATCCCCCGGGACTAGCACAGATACGCAGTATTTT
CASSLSPGTSTDTQYF
>TRBD2|NA|TRBV12-3/TRBV12-4|TRBJ2-7
TGTGCCAGCAGTTTTCCTAGCGAGCGGGGGTACGAGCAGTACTTC
CASSFPSERGYEQYF
>TRBD1|few|TRBV20-1|TRBJ2-7
TGCAGTGCTCAGGACAGGGGGCTTGGCTACGAGCAGTACTTC
CSAQDRGLGYEQYF
>NA|few|TRBV12-5|TRBJ2-1
TGTGCTAGTGGTCCGCAAAGCCCGAGCTCCTACAATGAGCAGTTCTTC
CASGPQSPSSYNEQFF
>TRBD2|few|TRBV27|TRBJ2-3
TGTGCCAGCACCGAGACTAGCGGGAGTGCAGATACGCAGTATTTT
CASTETSGSADTQYF
>TRBD1|few|TRBV5-1|TRBJ2-7
TGCGCCTGGACGGGACAGGACGAGCAGTACTTC
CAWTGQDEQYF
>NA|few|TRBV15|TRBJ2-3
TGTGCCACCAGTATTCTGGGAAGGACAGATACGCAGTATTTT
CATSILGRTDTQYF
>TRBD2|NA|TRBV18|TRBJ2-3
TGTGCCAGCTCGCCAGCGGGATCCGATACGCAGTATTTT
CASSPAGSDTQYF
>NA|NA|TRBV7-2|TRBJ1-1
TGTGCCAGCAGCATAGGACCGGGCGCTGAAGCTTTCTTT
CASSIGPGAEAFF
>NA|NA|TRBV10-2|TRBJ2-5
TGCGCCAGCTCTCGACTTTCCGGGCAAGAGACCCAGTACTTC
CASSRLSGQETQYF
>TRBD1|NA|TRBV7-2|TRBJ1-1
TGTGCCAGCAGCAGGGTAGGACAGGCCCATGAAGCTTTCTTT
CASSRVGQAHEAFF
>NA|many|TRBV5-6|TRBJ1-3
TGTGCCAGCAGCTTGGTGGGGGGCTCCTCTGGAAACACCATATATTTT
CASSLVGGSSGNTIYF
>TRBD1|NA|TRBV6-5|TRBJ2-7
TGTGCCAGCAGTTCCTCCGGGACAGGCTCCTACGAGCAGTACTTC
CASSSSGTGSYEQYF
>NA|few|TRBV5-1|TRBJ2-3
TGCGCCAGCAGCTTGGGGCTCGGCGGTGGCACAGATACGCAGTATTTT
CASSLGLGGGTDTQYF
>NA|NA|TRBV7-2|TRBJ1-5
TGTGCCAGCAGCTTCGGTCAAAGCAATCAGCCCCAGCATTTT
CASSFGQSNQPQHF
>NA|few|TRBV5-4|TRBJ2-7
TGTGCCAGCAGCCCTAGTCGAAAGGGCGAGTACGAGCAGTACTTC
CASSPSRKGEYEQYF
>TRBD2|NA|TRBV6-5|TRBJ2-3
TGTGCCAGCAGTTACTTGAGCGCGGGGGCAGATACGCAGTATTTT
CASSYLSAGADTQYF
>NA|NA|TRBV19|TRBJ2-5
TGTGCCAGTAGTATAGGCGGAGCCGGAAGGACCCAGTACTTC
CASSIGGAGRTQYF
>TRBD1|NA|TRBV20-1|TRBJ1-6
TGCAGTGCTGGAGGGGGTGGGACAGGGTGGAATTCACCCCTCCACTTT
CSAGGGGTGWNSPLHF
>NA|NA|TRBV5-1|TRBJ2-1
TGCGCCAGCAGCCGACCAGCCGATGAGCAGTTCTTC
CASSRPADEQFF
>TRBD2|NA|TRBV20-1|TRBJ2-7
TGCAGTGCCCCCCGGTTGGGGAGGGGTGGAGAGCAGTACTTC
CSAPRLGRGGEQYF
>TRBD1|NA|TRBV6-5|TRBJ1-2
TGTGCCAGCAGTTATTCCGGGACAGGGCTATATGGCTACACCTTC
CASSYSGTGLYGYTF
>NA|NA|TRBV7-2|TRBJ2-7
TGTGCCAGCAGCTTATCCCCTAGGCGCCCGTCCTACGAGCAGTACTTC
CASSLSPRRPSYEQYF
>NA|NA|TRBV5-1|TRBJ2-3
TGCGCCAGCAACCTAGGGCGCGGTACAGATACGCAGTATTTT
CASNLGRGTDTQYF
>TRBD1|once|TRBV12-3/TRBV12-4|TRBJ2-7
TGTGCCAGCAGTTTAGGAGGGGGGACAGGCGAGCTGTACTTC
CASSLGGGTGELYF
>TRBD2|NA|TRBV30|TRBJ2-1
TGTGCCTGGAGTGGACTAGCGGGAGCCAATGAGCAGTTCTTC
CAWSGLAGANEQFF
>NA|few|TRBV16|TRBJ1-4
TGTGCCAGCAGCCAATCGACGATAGGGTTATTCGAAAAACTGTTTTTT
CASSQSTIGLFEKLFF
>TRBD2|few|TRBV20-1|TRBJ2-3
TGCAGTGCTAGAGGGGTGGGCGGCTCCGGGAGGGATACGCAGTATTTT
CSARGVGGSGRDTQYF
>TRBD2|few|TRBV4-3|TRBJ2-1
TGCGCCAGCAGCGGTAGCGGGAGGGGGTTTAATGAGCAGTTCTTC
CASSGSGRGFNEQFF